This entry features one TCR beta chain sequence. The data stem from a study of shared T cell receptors in the human thymus. The length of the CDR3 is 14 residues. V shed 6 bases and J shed 6 bases, with 17 bases lying between them. Germline lookup yields CDR1 MNHEY and CDR2 SVGAGI. Libraries were prepared by immunoSEQ multiplex PCR; TCRdb keeps only in-frame clonotypes and omits some of them. Of 640,000 or so clones listed, approximately 87% were seen once; the top ten hold roughly 0.0087%. The data were also submitted as part of a second study, on human thymus T cells. That source adds: Donors consisted of healthy Finnish infants (having corrective surgery for congenital heart defects). Thymus was obtained from resections taken during corrective heart surgery. Thymic and blood repertoires appeared to display a bias in their usage of V and J genes.

This receptor was identified in a boy under two years old with a congenital heart defect. Sequencing used thymocytes. J is TRBJ1-1 and V is TRBV6-5; a weak D match, TRBD1 (6 bases). CDR3 in DNA: TGTGCCAGCAGGAGATTTAGGGACAACCCTGAAGCTTTCTTT. Its translation is CASRRFRDNPEAFF.